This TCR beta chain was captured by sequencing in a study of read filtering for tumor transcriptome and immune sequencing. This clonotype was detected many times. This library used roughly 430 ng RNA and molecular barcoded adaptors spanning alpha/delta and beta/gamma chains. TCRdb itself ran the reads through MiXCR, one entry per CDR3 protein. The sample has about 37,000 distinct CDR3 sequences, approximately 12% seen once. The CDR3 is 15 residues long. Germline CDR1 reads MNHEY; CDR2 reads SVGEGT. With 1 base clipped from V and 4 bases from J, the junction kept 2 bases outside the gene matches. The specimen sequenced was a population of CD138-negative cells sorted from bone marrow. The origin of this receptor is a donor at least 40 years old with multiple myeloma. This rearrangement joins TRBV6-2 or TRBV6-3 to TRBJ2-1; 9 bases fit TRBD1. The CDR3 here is CASSYLGQGYNEQFF. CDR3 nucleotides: TGTGCCAGCAGTTACTTAGGACAGGGGTACAATGAGCAGTTCTTC.